These 11 T cell receptor beta chains were all obtained from the same sample, sequenced in a study of cytomegalovirus exposure and HLA in healthy donors. The PCR made use of 60 Vbeta and 13 Jbeta primers. The table came from immunoSEQ multiplex PCR; TCRdb's copy has only in-frame clones and leaves some out. The listing contains 200,000 or so clones. The material sequenced was PBMCs. All receptors derive from a girl aged 2 to 10 in good health and CMV-seropositive.

The chain uses TRBV7-9 and TRBJ1-5; 8 positions match TRBD1. The CDR3 is made up of 18 amino acids. Unmatched junction bases numbered 20, after V lost 6 bases and J lost 7 bases. Germline V CDR1 and CDR2: SEHNR, FQNEAQ (reference sequence). CDR3 residues: CASREQKFRGLNWQPQHF. The CDR3 nucleotides are TGTGCCAGCAGAGAACAGAAGTTCAGGGGGCTAAATTGGCAGCCCCAGCATTTT.

The gene calls are TRBV6-5 and TRBJ2-1; 12 bases agree with TRBD2. CDR3 length: 16 residues. The V gene end was trimmed by 4 bases and the J gene end by 5 bases; junction bases not matched to a gene: 6. Per germline, CDR1 MNHEY and CDR2 SVGAGI. This CDR3 is CASSSVLAGGNNEQFF. The CDR3 DNA sequence: TGTGCCAGCAGTTCCGTACTAGCGGGAGGCAACAATGAGCAGTTCTTC.

Concerning this clone itself: This sample includes further DNA sequences coding for the same CDR3. The chain employs TRBV11-3 and TRBJ1-1; D unclear. Germline V gives CDR1 SGHNT, CDR2 YENEEA. Deletions cut 2 bases from V and 2 bases from J, with 6 bases between. This CDR3 spans 13 amino acids. CDR3 bases: TGTGCCAGCAGCTTACGCGAAAACACTGAAGCTTTCTTT. Protein: CASSLRENTEAFF.

This sequence joins TRBV18 and TRBJ2-2; a weak D match, TRBD1 (6 bases). The germline V gene encodes CDR1 KGHSH and CDR2 LQKENI. V shed 5 bases and J shed 7 bases, with 8 bases lying between them. CDR3 length: 12 amino acids. CDR3 DNA: TGTGCCAGCTCATCAGGGGTCGGGGAGCTGTTTTTT. Translation: CASSSGVGELFF.

The chain employs TRBV28 and TRBJ1-2; TRBD1 might be the D (6 bases). The germline gives CDR1 MDHEN, CDR2 SYDVKM. This CDR3 region has 15 residues. Between the trimmed V and J ends, which lost 5 bases and 5 bases, there was a span of 18 bases. CDR3 sequence: CASSTGQGFIYGYTF. The DNA of the CDR3 is TGTGCCAGCAGTACCGGGCAGGGGTTTATTTATGGCTACACCTTC.

The chain employs TRBV5-1 and TRBJ2-7, with a weak D call TRBD1 (6 bases). There are 17 residues in the CDR3. The V end was cut by 4 bases, the J end by 2 bases, with 22 bases between. From germline, CDR1 is SGHRS and CDR2 YFSETQ. CDR3 sequence (DNA): TGCGCCAGCAGCCTCAGAAAGTCAGGGGAAATTGCCTACGAGCAGTACTTC. Amino acid sequence: CASSLRKSGEIAYEQYF.

The rearrangement joins TRBV6-1 to TRBJ2-7; possible D gene TRBD2, 6 bases. The V and J ends lost 5 bases and 5 bases respectively, with 13 bases between them. CDR1 and CDR2 (germline): MNHNS, SASEGT. The CDR3 has 13 amino acids. CDR3 sequence (DNA): TGTGCCAGCAGTTTTGGGGGGTTCAACGAGCAGTACTTC. Its translation is CASSFGGFNEQYF.

The CDR3 protein is CASSVSGSNQPQHF. As DNA, the CDR3 is TGTGCCAGCAGTGTTTCAGGGAGCAATCAGCCCCAGCATTTT. The chain joins TRBV25-1 to TRBJ1-5; a weak D match, TRBD1 (5 bases). Germline lookup yields CDR1 MGHDK and CDR2 SYGVNS. There are 14 residues in the CDR3. The ends were cut back, 4 bases at V and 1 base at J, with 8 bases in the middle.

The chain combines TRBV19 with TRBJ1-2, with 8 bases identical to TRBD1. The CDR3 is made up of 14 amino acids. With 3 bases clipped from V and 12 bases from J, the junction kept 12 bases outside the gene matches. The germline V gene encodes CDR1 LNHDA and CDR2 SQIVND (reference sequence). The CDR3 reads CASSMGRTGLSDTF. For the CDR3, the DNA is TGTGCCAGTAGTATGGGCAGGACAGGGCTCTCAGACACCTTC.

The V call is TRBV25-1, the J call TRBJ2-1, with a tentative D call TRBD2 (5 bases). V was trimmed by 8 bases and J by 8 bases, leaving 10 bases between them. Germline CDR1 reads MGHDK; CDR2 reads SYGVNS. The CDR3 extends over 11 amino acids. In DNA, the CDR3 is TGTGCCAGCGTAAGCGGTTATGAGCAGTTCTTC. This codes for CASVSGYEQFF.

The chain uses TRBV7-2 and TRBJ2-7, with 7 positions matching TRBD2. The CDR3 has 12 residues. Trimming removed 5 bases from V and 6 bases from J; junction bases left unmatched: 4. Germline V gene lookup returns CDR1 SGHTA and CDR2 FQGNSA. CDR3 DNA sequence: TGTGCCAGCAGCGGGAGGGCCCGCGAGCAGTACTTC. Residues: CASSGRAREQYF.